These 6 T cell receptor beta chains were sequenced from one sample in a study of T cell changes during pregnancy in multiple sclerosis. The table came from immunoSEQ multiplex PCR; TCRdb's copy has only in-frame clones and leaves some out. The table has approximately 66,000 clones, 85% to 95% seen once. The source was peripheral blood, collected in the third trimester of pregnancy. The origin of the receptors is a female donor in good health, enrolled as a control in a pregnancy study.

The rearrangement links TRBV7-2 to TRBJ2-7; 7 bases are shared with TRBD1. This CDR3 contains 14 residues. Germline lookup yields CDR1 SGHTA and CDR2 FQGNSA. Losses at the gene ends were 9 bases for V and 5 bases for J; bases not matched to a gene: 13. The CDR3 here is CARGDRDNENEQYF. The CDR3 DNA follows: TGTGCCAGGGGAGACAGGGACAATGAGAACGAGCAGTACTTC.

This chain links TRBV6-1 with TRBJ2-3; TRBD2 agrees at 9 bases. Germline assignment: CDR1 MNHNS and CDR2 SASEGT. The CDR3 covers 15 residues. V was clipped by 5 bases and J by 3 bases; unmatched bases: 6. CDR3 sequence: CASSQRTSATDTQYF. Here the CDR3 DNA reads TGTGCCAGCAGTCAAAGGACTAGCGCTACAGATACGCAGTATTTT.

The chain couples TRBV5-8 to TRBJ2-1; D call uncertain. The CDR3 spans 15 residues. The germline V gene has CDR1 SGHTS and CDR2 YDEGEE. V lost 0 bases to trimming and J lost 3 bases, with 10 bases between them. The CDR3 is CASSLAFSFYNEQFF. CDR3 in DNA: TGTGCCAGCAGCTTGGCCTTTAGTTTCTACAATGAGCAGTTCTTC.

J is TRBJ2-2 and V is TRBV7-2; 9 bases match TRBD1. Germline CDR1 SGHTA, CDR2 FQGNSA. V lost 5 bases, J lost 3 bases, and 7 bases stayed unmatched. The CDR3 has 16 amino acids. As DNA, the CDR3 is TGTGCCAGCAGCGTACAGGGGGCGCTTCACACCGGGGAGCTGTTTTTT. Translation: CASSVQGALHTGELFF.

Only a few counts were recorded for this clone. CDR3 region: CASSYSQGPHTEAFF. The CDR3 DNA reads TGTGCCAGCAGTTACTCGCAGGGGCCGCACACTGAAGCTTTCTTT. The chain carries TRBV6-5 and TRBJ1-1, with D perhaps matching TRBD1 (6 bases). Germline CDR1 MNHEY, CDR2 SVGAGI. With 0 bases removed from V and 3 bases from J, the gap between germline ends came to 11 bases. The CDR3 runs to 15 residues.

The chain carries TRBV6-5 and TRBJ2-7, with 8 bases fitting TRBD1. V lost 4 bases and J lost 4; bases outside the gene matches: 12. Germline-derived CDR1 and CDR2 are MNHEY and SVGAGI. There are 16 residues in the CDR3. CDR3 loop: CASSSLSGGIGYEQYF. The CDR3, as DNA: TGTGCCAGCAGTTCCCTCTCAGGGGGCATTGGGTACGAGCAGTACTTC.